A selection of T cell receptor beta chains follows, all from one sample in a study of cytomegalovirus exposure and HLA in healthy donors. This table comes from immunoSEQ multiplex PCR, and its TCRdb copy is limited to in-frame clones, with some not included. Of about 150,000 clones listed, around nine tenths are singletons. The sample consisted of PBMCs. Receptor source: a man aged 18-30 years in good health and CMV-seropositive. The CDR3 runs from the conserved cysteine through the conserved F or W. Fields, in order: J gene, CDR3 length, D gene, V gene, clone size, CDR3 protein, CDR3 DNA. D genes are given only for firm matches. The listing skips clone size in some rows; elsewhere it reads once, few, many or a size class.

TRBJ1-2 | 15 | TRBD1 | TRBV4-3 | . | CASSRKRDRDYGYTF | TGCGCCAGCAGCCGGAAGAGGGACAGGGACTATGGCTACACCTTC
TRBJ2-7 | 13 | . | TRBV6-5 | . | CASRDYRRDEQYF | TGTGCCAGCAGGGACTACCGTCGGGACGAGCAGTACTTC
TRBJ1-5 | 14 | . | TRBV29-1 | . | CSVGTDGVNQPQHF | TGCAGCGTTGGGACAGACGGTGTAAATCAGCCCCAGCATTTT
TRBJ1-6 | 17 | TRBD1 | TRBV14 | . | CASSQGGQGNYNSPLHF | TGTGCCAGCAGCCAAGGGGGACAGGGAAACTATAATTCACCCCTCCACTTT
TRBJ2-7 | 16 | TRBD1 | TRBV5-6 | . | CASSPIPGQGTNEQYF | TGTGCCAGCAGCCCCATTCCGGGACAGGGGACAAACGAGCAGTACTTC
TRBJ2-7 | 16 | TRBD2 | TRBV4-3 | once | CASSQTPGGQLSEQYF | TGCGCCAGCAGCCAGACCCCGGGGGGGCAACTGAGCGAGCAGTACTTC
TRBJ2-7 | 16 | TRBD2 | TRBV7-3 | . | CASSLTRGGSSYEQYF | TGTGCCAGCAGCTTAACTCGGGGGGGAAGCTCCTACGAGCAGTACTTC
TRBJ2-7 | 16 | TRBD2 | TRBV7-2 | . | CASSSYSGSSPYEQYF | TGTGCCAGCAGCTCCTATAGCGGGAGTTCCCCCTACGAGCAGTACTTC
TRBJ2-2 | 17 | TRBD2 | TRBV11-2 | . | CASRIAGGPWGTGELFF | TGTGCCAGCCGAATAGCGGGAGGGCCGTGGGGCACCGGGGAGCTGTTTTTT
TRBJ2-2 | 17 | TRBD2 | TRBV6-4 | . | CASSETSGGSNTGELFF | TGTGCCAGCAGCGAGACTAGCGGGGGATCGAACACCGGGGAGCTGTTTTTT
TRBJ2-7 | 16 | TRBD1 | TRBV5-1 | . | CASSSPPGQGTYEQYF | TGCGCCAGCAGCTCGCCCCCGGGACAGGGGACCTACGAGCAGTACTTC
TRBJ2-1 | 15 | TRBD2 | TRBV4-1 | . | CASSQTSGTNNEQFF | TGCGCCAGCAGCCAAACTAGCGGAACCAACAATGAGCAGTTCTTC
TRBJ2-3 | 14 | . | TRBV6-4 | . | CASSDRGLSDTQYF | TGTGCCAGCAGTGACCGGGGACTTTCAGATACGCAGTATTTT
TRBJ2-3 | 18 | TRBD2 | TRBV9 | . | CASSTFSGIEGGTDTQYF | TGTGCCAGCAGCACCTTTAGCGGGATTGAGGGGGGCACAGATACGCAGTATTTT
TRBJ1-2 | 15 | . | TRBV4-1 | . | CASSQAPGGNYGYTF | TGCGCCAGCAGCCAAGCCCCGGGGGGAAACTATGGCTACACCTTC
TRBJ2-4 | 17 | TRBD1 | TRBV4-3 | . | CASSLSGTGGPKNIQYF | TGCGCCAGCAGCCTTTCCGGGACAGGGGGTCCCAAAAACATTCAGTACTTC
TRBJ2-7 | 13 | . | TRBV5-1 | . | CASSSEGLYEQYF | TGCGCCAGCAGCTCGGAGGGACTCTACGAGCAGTACTTC
TRBJ2-7 | 13 | . | TRBV29-1 | . | CSVVFGHDYEQYF | TGCAGCGTTGTATTCGGACACGACTACGAGCAGTACTTC
TRBJ1-2 | 14 | TRBD1 | TRBV27 | . | CASSLRTGQNGYTF | TGTGCCAGCAGTTTGCGGACAGGGCAAAATGGCTACACCTTC
TRBJ2-2 | 15 | TRBD2 | TRBV6-1 | . | CASRSGGSGAGELFF | TGTGCCAGCAGATCGGGAGGGAGTGGTGCCGGGGAGCTGTTTTTT
TRBJ1-2 | 15 | TRBD1 | TRBV7-6 | . | CASSNGQGARYGYTF | TGTGCCAGCAGCAACGGACAGGGGGCGCGATATGGCTACACCTTC
TRBJ1-1 | 14 | . | TRBV10-3 | . | CAISVGGAGAEAFF | TGTGCCATCAGTGTAGGAGGCGCGGGCGCTGAAGCTTTCTTT
TRBJ2-2 | 18 | TRBD2 | TRBV9 | . | CASSPAGGGRENTGELFF | TGTGCCAGCAGCCCCGCGGGTGGCGGGAGGGAGAACACCGGGGAGCTGTTTTTT
TRBJ1-6 | 13 | . | TRBV7-9 | . | CASSLRDFPPLHF | TGTGCCAGCAGCTTGCGGGACTTCCCACCCCTCCACTTT
TRBJ1-1 | 13 | . | TRBV5-6 | . | CASSPGGTTEAFF | TGTGCCAGCAGCCCGGGGGGGACGACTGAAGCTTTCTTT
TRBJ2-3 | 13 | TRBD2 | TRBV15 | . | CATREGTTDTQYF | TGTGCTACGAGGGAGGGGACCACAGATACGCAGTATTTT
TRBJ2-7 | 15 | TRBD1 | TRBV11-2 | . | CASSSGQASSYEQYF | TGTGCCAGCAGCTCCGGACAGGCCTCCTCCTACGAGCAGTACTTC
TRBJ2-1 | 15 | TRBD2 | TRBV2 | . | CASSEALAGANEQFF | TGTGCCAGCAGTGAAGCGCTAGCGGGAGCGAATGAGCAGTTCTTC
TRBJ2-7 | 14 | . | TRBV13 | . | CASSPVGVAGEQYF | TGTGCCAGCAGCCCCGTGGGCGTAGCAGGGGAGCAGTACTTC
TRBJ2-3 | 19 | TRBD2 | TRBV7-6 | once | CASSLEVASGGRAADTQYF | TGTGCCAGCAGCTTAGAGGTGGCTAGCGGGGGTCGGGCCGCGGATACGCAGTATTTT
TRBJ1-5 | 17 | TRBD1 | TRBV9 | . | CASSRGGAGYSNQPQHF | TGTGCCAGCAGTAGAGGGGGCGCTGGGTATAGCAATCAGCCCCAGCATTTT
TRBJ2-7 | 16 | . | TRBV5-1 | few | CASSLGEGTRSYEQYF | TGCGCCAGCAGCTTGGGAGAGGGGACTCGCTCCTACGAGCAGTACTTC
TRBJ1-2 | 16 | . | TRBV5-1 | . | CASSSGHGSPNYGYTF | TGCGCCAGCAGCTCTGGACACGGGTCCCCTAACTATGGCTACACCTTC
TRBJ1-2 | 15 | . | TRBV6-1 | . | CASSEGHFGPYGYTF | TGTGCCAGCAGTGAGGGACACTTTGGGCCATATGGCTACACCTTC
TRBJ2-1 | 12 | TRBD1 | TRBV19 | once | CASRDRADEQFF | TGTGCCAGTCGAGACAGGGCCGATGAGCAGTTCTTC
TRBJ2-3 | 13 | TRBD1 | TRBV5-1 | . | CASIQGATDTQYF | TGCGCCAGCATACAGGGGGCGACAGATACGCAGTATTTT
TRBJ1-5 | 15 | . | TRBV21-1 | few | CASSKGGENNQPQHF | TGTGCCAGCAGCAAAGGCGGGGAGAACAATCAGCCCCAGCATTTT
TRBJ2-1 | 14 | . | TRBV10-3 | . | CAIMEPSSYNEQFF | TGTGCCATCATGGAACCTAGCTCCTACAATGAGCAGTTCTTC
TRBJ2-3 | 13 | . | TRBV2 | . | CASSDRGEDTQYF | TGTGCCAGCAGTGACAGGGGAGAAGATACGCAGTATTTT
TRBJ2-6 | 17 | TRBD1 | TRBV6-4 | . | CASSEGDSSSGANVLTF | TGTGCCAGCAGTGAGGGGGACAGCAGCTCTGGGGCCAACGTCCTGACTTTC
TRBJ1-3 | 14 | . | TRBV7-2 | once | CASSVGGSGNTIYF | TGTGCCAGCAGCGTGGGAGGGTCTGGAAACACCATATATTTT
TRBJ1-4 | 15 | . | TRBV5-8 | . | CASRPGTTRNEKLFF | TGTGCCAGCAGGCCGGGGACAACCCGAAATGAAAAACTGTTTTTT
TRBJ2-5 | 16 | TRBD2 | TRBV30 | . | CAWSVWTSRSSETQYF | TGTGCCTGGAGTGTATGGACTAGCAGGAGCTCAGAGACCCAGTACTTC
TRBJ1-2 | 13 | . | TRBV6-5 | . | CASNNPRAGGYTF | TGTGCCAGCAACAACCCCAGGGCCGGGGGCTACACCTTC
TRBJ2-5 | 15 | . | TRBV9 | . | CASSVATTLQETQYF | TGTGCCAGCAGCGTAGCTACGACTCTTCAAGAGACCCAGTACTTC
TRBJ2-1 | 15 | TRBD1 | TRBV7-3 | once | CASSLTGQGIGEQFF | TGTGCCAGCAGCTTAACGGGACAGGGGATCGGAGAGCAGTTCTTC
TRBJ2-5 | 16 | TRBD2 | TRBV7-9 | . | CASSLGGSGDQETQYF | TGTGCCAGCAGCTTAGGGGGTAGCGGGGACCAAGAGACCCAGTACTTC
TRBJ2-3 | 11 | . | TRBV6-1 | . | CASVRGDTQYF | TGTGCCAGCGTAAGGGGAGATACGCAGTATTTT
TRBJ1-5 | 12 | . | TRBV30 | few | CAWSEGGQPQHF | TGTGCCTGGAGTGAGGGGGGGCAGCCCCAGCATTTT
TRBJ2-2 | 17 | . | TRBV5-1 | . | CASSLIGGGINTGELFF | TGCGCCAGCAGCCTAATCGGAGGGGGCATCAACACCGGGGAGCTGTTTTTT
TRBJ2-6 | 20 | TRBD1 | TRBV19 | . | CASSTMRPGQGADGANVLTF | TGTGCCAGTAGTACAATGAGACCGGGACAGGGGGCCGATGGGGCCAACGTCCTGACTTTC
TRBJ1-1 | 12 | . | TRBV18 | once | CASSPRQHEAFF | TGTGCCAGCTCACCACGACAGCATGAAGCTTTCTTT
TRBJ1-3 | 20 | TRBD1 | TRBV5-1 | . | CASSPHTGTERTRPGNTIYF | TGCGCCAGCAGCCCTCACACCGGGACAGAACGAACCCGGCCTGGAAACACCATATATTTT
TRBJ2-7 | 14 | . | TRBV6-1 | . | CASSDETVTYEQYF | TGTGCCAGCAGTGACGAGACAGTTACCTACGAGCAGTACTTC
TRBJ2-3 | 17 | TRBD2 | TRBV4-1 | . | CASSQEGSGGEGDTQYF | TGCGCCAGCAGCCAAGAAGGTAGCGGGGGGGAGGGAGATACGCAGTATTTT
TRBJ1-1 | 15 | TRBD1 | TRBV7-3 | . | CASSLTAGGLTEAFF | TGTGCCAGCAGCTTAACTGCAGGGGGCTTAACTGAAGCTTTCTTT
TRBJ2-5 | 15 | TRBD1 | TRBV5-5 | . | CASSFQTGGSETQYF | TGTGCCAGCAGCTTCCAGACAGGGGGCTCAGAGACCCAGTACTTC